What follows are 22 T cell receptor beta chains derived from one specimen sequenced in a study of blood T cell repertoires in COVID-19. Produced via immunoSEQ multiplex PCR; TCRdb's table is partial and in-frame only. The sample contains 250,000 to 400,000 clones, 85% to 90% of which appear only once. The sample was peripheral blood. Receptors were obtained from a woman under 40 with COVID-19, enrolled during active disease.

This clone was picked up one time. The V gene is TRBV27, the J gene TRBJ2-7, with TRBD1 as a possible D gene (6 bases). The CDR3 loop spans 14 amino acids. Germline V gives CDR1 MNHEY, CDR2 SMNVEV (reference sequence). The V gene lost 7 bases and the J gene lost 0 bases, with 13 bases spanning the gap. The DNA of the CDR3 is TGTGCCAGCAAGGGACAACCGTCCTCCTACGAGCAGTACTTC. Encoded protein: CASKGQPSSYEQYF.

The rearrangement links TRBV6-5 to TRBJ1-1, with 12 nucleotides matching TRBD1. The germline V gene has CDR1 MNHEY and CDR2 SVGAGI. Germline trimming cut 6 bases from V and 0 bases from J; bases unmatched to any gene: 2. This CDR3 has 15 amino acids. DNA for the CDR3: TGTGCCAGCAGGGGACAGGGGGCCGTGAACACTGAAGCTTTCTTT. Its translation is CASRGQGAVNTEAFF.

This chain connects TRBV7-3 to TRBJ2-7; D possibly corresponds to TRBD2 (6 bases). The germline gives CDR1 SGHTA, CDR2 FQGTGA. V was cut by 4 bases and J by 0 bases, with 13 bases left in between. The CDR3 loop spans 15 amino acids. CDR3 DNA sequence: TGTGCCAGCAGCTACCGGGGGTCGTCCTCCTACGAGCAGTACTTC. Translation gives CASSYRGSSSYEQYF.

The chain has TRBV11-2 and TRBJ1-1; a weak D match, TRBD1 (5 bases). The CDR3 loop spans 12 amino acids. The germline V and J ends were trimmed by 4 bases and 3 bases, with 6 bases remaining between them. Germline CDR1 SGHAT, CDR2 FQNNGV. CDR3 nucleotide sequence: TGTGCCAGCAGCTCAGGGTACACTGAAGCTTTCTTT. Encoded protein: CASSSGYTEAFF.

V and J are TRBV27 and TRBJ1-4; 11 positions agree with TRBD1. With V trimmed by 4 bases and J by 6 bases, 10 bases remained unmatched. CDR1 and CDR2 (germline): MNHEY, SMNVEV (reference sequence). This CDR3 has 17 amino acids. Here the CDR3 reads CASSSAGQGAEDEKLFF. In DNA, the CDR3 is TGTGCCAGCAGTTCCGCCGGACAGGGGGCTGAGGATGAAAAACTGTTTTTT.

The V and J genes are TRBV28 and TRBJ1-4; D call uncertain. In germline, CDR1 is MDHEN, CDR2 SYDVKM. This CDR3 has 16 residues. Trimming stripped 3 bases from V and 5 bases from J, with 16 bases between. CDR3 protein: CASSFPRRGGNEKLFF. CDR3 nucleotides: TGTGCCAGCAGTTTTCCGCGAAGAGGTGGGAATGAAAAACTGTTTTTT.

This clone was seen a single time. The rearrangement links TRBV5-1 to TRBJ2-1, with TRBD2 as a possible D gene (6 bases). V was pared by 3 bases and J by 4 bases, with 17 bases between. Germline CDR1 is SGHRS and CDR2 is YFSETQ. This CDR3 has 16 amino acids. This chain's CDR3 is CASSYRTGVGYNEQFF. The CDR3 region has the DNA TGCGCCAGCAGCTATCGGACGGGAGTAGGTTACAATGAGCAGTTCTTC.

The chain combines TRBV14 with TRBJ2-6; 10 nucleotides agree with TRBD1. The V segment lost 1 base and the J segment 4 bases; nucleotides outside the gene matches: 13. Per germline, CDR1 SGHDN and CDR2 FVKESK. This CDR3 has 20 amino acids. As DNA, the CDR3 is TGTGCCAGCAGCCAAGGACAGGGGGCTCACCTACGGGCCGGGGCCAACGTCCTGACTTTC. This codes for CASSQGQGAHLRAGANVLTF.

The chain carries TRBV14 and TRBJ2-7, with 13 bases matching TRBD2. Trimming took 4 bases from V and 6 from J; bases not matched to a gene: 6. The CDR3 covers 15 residues. Germline V lookup: CDR1 SGHDN, CDR2 FVKESK. Here the CDR3 reads CASSRGLAGVSEQYF. The CDR3 DNA reads TGTGCCAGCAGCCGTGGACTAGCGGGAGTCAGCGAGCAGTACTTC.

This chain joins TRBV3-1 (or the pseudogene TRBV3-2) and TRBJ1-1; D is perhaps TRBD1 (6 bases). Germline CDR1 and CDR2: LGHDT and YNNKEL (reference sequence). This CDR3 is built from 14 residues. V lost 6 bases to trimming and J lost 2 bases, with 13 bases between them. CDR3 nucleotides: TGTGCCAGCAGGCCCTGGGGGCCAAACACTGAAGCTTTCTTT. This translates into CASRPWGPNTEAFF.

This chain uses TRBV4-2 with TRBJ2-7; TRBD2 aligns across 11 bases. The CDR3 has 14 residues. The V segment lost 4 bases and the J segment 5 bases; nucleotides outside the gene matches: 4. CDR1 LGHNA and CDR2 YNFKEQ come from the germline V gene. Written as DNA, the CDR3 is TGTGCCAGCAGCCGAGGGACTAGCGGCCACGAGCAGTACTTC. Its protein product is CASSRGTSGHEQYF.

This clone showed up just once. V usage is TRBV11-2 and J usage is TRBJ1-4; D not certain. Between the trimmed V and J ends, which lost 5 bases and 4 bases, there was a span of 20 bases. Germline assignment: CDR1 SGHAT and CDR2 FQNNGV. The CDR3 runs to 17 residues. The CDR3 is CASSRPPGVGVNEKLFF. The CDR3 bases are TGTGCCAGCAGCCGACCCCCTGGGGTCGGGGTTAATGAAAAACTGTTTTTT.

CDR3 in DNA: TGTGCCAGCAGCTCACCCAACAGGGGCTACACTGAAGCTTTCTTT. Encoded protein: CASSSPNRGYTEAFF. The chain links TRBV7-9 to TRBJ1-1, with 7 positions matching TRBD1. The CDR3 runs to 15 residues. V shed 4 bases, J shed 3 bases, and the junction held 8 bases outside the gene matches. The V gene's germline CDR1 is SEHNR and CDR2 FQNEAQ (reference sequence).

This clone came up once. V usage is TRBV2 and J usage is TRBJ1-1, with a possible D match to TRBD1 (5 bases). The germline gives CDR1 SNHLY, CDR2 FYNNEI. The CDR3 totals 13 residues. Between the trimmed V and J ends, which lost 7 bases and 1 base, there was a span of 10 bases. CDR3 loop: CASTVGENTEAFF. As DNA, the CDR3 is TGTGCCAGCACCGTAGGGGAGAACACTGAAGCTTTCTTT.

The chain employs TRBV2 and TRBJ2-1; TRBD1 matches at 9 bases. The CDR3 has 16 amino acids. V lost 6 bases and J lost 4; bases outside the gene matches: 10. CDR1 and CDR2 from the germline V gene are SNHLY and FYNNEI. The CDR3 region has the DNA TGTGCCAGCAGGGACAGGGGATGGGGGGGGTACAATGAGCAGTTCTTC. This codes for CASRDRGWGGYNEQFF.

The chain employs TRBV29-1 and TRBJ1-1; 7 bases are a match to TRBD1. The V gene's germline CDR1 is SQVTM and CDR2 ANQGSEA. The junction had 6 bases not matched to a gene; V was cut back by 6 bases and J by 5 bases. This CDR3 is built from 12 residues. In nucleotides, the CDR3 is TGCAGCGTGGCGGGACAGAAGACTGAAGCTTTCTTT. This encodes CSVAGQKTEAFF.

The gene calls are TRBV3-1 (or the pseudogene TRBV3-2) and TRBJ2-7, with 10 nucleotides matching TRBD2. Germline V CDR1 and CDR2: LGHDT, YNNKEL (reference sequence). The CDR3 is 15 residues long. Trimming took 4 bases from V and 9 from J; bases not matched to a gene: 12. The CDR3 loop reads CASSPSTSGTTRQYF. CDR3 nucleotide sequence: TGTGCCAGCAGCCCCTCAACTAGCGGGACTACGAGGCAGTACTTC.

The chain combines TRBV11-3 with TRBJ2-3; 11 bases are a match to TRBD2. Looked up from germline, CDR1 is SGHNT and CDR2 is YENEEA. With V trimmed by 5 bases and J by 5 bases, 15 bases remained unmatched. The CDR3 loop spans 18 amino acids. CDR3 nucleotides: TGTGCCAGCAGCCCTGGGACTAGCGGCATTACCGCGGAAGATACGCAGTATTTT. It yields the protein CASSPGTSGITAEDTQYF.

This clone was counted a few times. This chain links TRBV29-1 with TRBJ2-1; TRBD1 agrees at 8 bases. This CDR3 region has 15 residues. Germline lookup yields CDR1 SQVTM and CDR2 ANQGSEA. Trimming cost V 6 bases and J 1 base; bases outside gene matches: 8. The CDR3 nucleotides are TGCAGCGTCGAGCGCCGGGACAGGTCCTACAATGAGCAGTTCTTC. This gives the protein CSVERRDRSYNEQFF.

V usage is TRBV5-1 and J usage is TRBJ2-5; D unclear. Germline V CDR1 and CDR2: SGHRS, YFSETQ. The CDR3 spans 12 residues. Trimming stripped 4 bases from V and 5 bases from J, with 9 bases between. The CDR3 DNA reads as TGCGCCAGCAGCCCCTCCAGGGAGACCCAGTACTTC. Protein sequence: CASSPSRETQYF.

The genes are TRBV12-3 or TRBV12-4 and TRBJ1-1; perhaps TRBD1 as D (5 bases). With 6 bases removed from V and 6 bases from J, the gap between germline ends came to 14 bases. The CDR3 spans 13 residues. Here the CDR3 DNA reads TGTGCCAGCAGCATCGGGGGGGTTTCTGAAGCTTTCTTT. Protein product: CASSIGGVSEAFF.

This clone has just a few counts. This chain connects TRBV7-9 to TRBJ1-6, with TRBD1 matching 11 bases. The CDR3 runs 16 residues. The V segment lost 6 bases and the J segment 9 bases; nucleotides outside the gene matches: 10. Looked up from germline, CDR1 is SEHNR and CDR2 is FQNEAQ (reference sequence). This chain's CDR3 is CASRRTGGTWGSPLHF. The CDR3 DNA sequence: TGTGCCAGCAGGAGGACAGGGGGCACATGGGGTTCACCCCTCCACTTT.